This T cell receptor (beta chain) was identified in a study of T cells after yellow fever vaccination. Study-level points and caveats: Weaker, the secondary response peaked sooner, at day 5 versus 15. Boosting was followed by the reappearance of most primary-vaccination clones (approximately 95% CD4, about 90% CD8).

This clonotype was recorded a few times. Antigen: not known. The V gene lost 1 base and the J gene lost 4 bases, with 16 bases spanning the gap. CDR3 length equals 16 residues. Germline V gives CDR1 MGHDK, CDR2 SYGVNS. By 5'RACE template switching, TCR cDNA was produced, with a universal primer site and UMIs added in the process. TCRdb re-analysed the 5' RACE reads in MiXCR, keeping a single row per CDR3 protein. The data hold some 500,000 distinct CDR3 sequences, with roughly 14% observed a single time. The receptor's source is a man aged 25-40 years who received the YFV17D yellow fever vaccine. Sequencing used PBMCs, obtained on the day of the yellow fever booster vaccination. V gene TRBV25-1 combines with J gene TRBJ1-1, with D perhaps matching TRBD1 (5 bases). The DNA for the CDR3 is TGTGCCAGCAGTGAATTGTGGGGAAACGGGGGCACTGAAGCTTTCTTT. Its translation is CASSELWGNGGTEAFF.